This TCR beta chain was retrieved from a study of early T cells in non-severe SARS-CoV-2 infection. Germline trimming cut 2 bases from V and 8 bases from J; bases unmatched to any gene: 11. CDR3 size: 16 residues. Germline V gene data show CDR1 as SGHTA and CDR2 as FQGNSA. Tagging with unique molecular identifiers was applied to individual cDNA molecules. From the 5' RACE reads, TCRdb called clonotypes with MiXCR, one entry per CDR3 protein. This table has about 61,000 distinct CDR3 sequences, roughly a tenth appearing once. This clonotype was detected only a few times. The chain couples TRBV7-2 to TRBJ2-3; the match to TRBD2 covers 9 bases. The sequencing sample was made of whole blood. This sequence originates from an adult who was a healthcare worker with PCR-confirmed SARS-CoV-2 infection or an uninfected control (not recorded which). The DNA of the CDR3 is TGTGCCAGCAGCTTATTATGGGGCGGGGGGGCCCGTACGCAGTATTTT. This gives the protein CASSLLWGGGARTQYF.